This T cell receptor beta chain was sequenced in a study of cytomegalovirus exposure and HLA in healthy donors. Study-level points and caveats: Later work associated approximately 17,000 TCR beta sequences with HLA alleles at 0.05 false discovery rate.

Primers included in the PCR were 60 Vbeta and 13 Jbeta primers. Per the authors' pipeline: The authors later counted about 80 million unique TCR beta chains, some 12 million of them shared. The table came from immunoSEQ multiplex PCR; TCRdb's copy has only in-frame clones and leaves some out. That table is the source of V, J and clone size, and D and trimming were worked out from the DNA. The sample shows some 140,000 clones, 70% to 85% of them seen only once. A word on this clone: Its antigen is currently unknown.

In nominal health when sampled, donors likely had unrecorded immune exposures nonetheless. Germline CDR1 reads SGHNT; CDR2 reads YYREEE (reference sequence). The V and J ends lost 4 bases and 3 bases, in that order; junction bases with no gene match: 10. The CDR3 spans 15 residues. The sample consisted of PBMCs. This clonotype originated in a woman aged 50 to 60 in good health and CMV-seropositive. V gene TRBV5-4 combines with J gene TRBJ2-7; 7 nucleotides line up with TRBD1. For the CDR3, the DNA is TGTGCCAGCAGCGAGAAGGGGACAGACTACTACGAGCAGTACTTC. As protein: CASSEKGTDYYEQYF.